A single sample gave rise to the 27 T cell receptor beta chains below, sequenced in a study of sequential checkpoint blockade in melanoma. Method: immunoSEQ multiplex PCR; TCRdb's copy keeps in-frame clones and lacks some. This sample yields 20,000 to 25,000 clones, of which 82% are seen a single time; approximately 10% belongs to the top ten. The treatment denotes: randomized to nivolumab then ipilimumab (arm A) or the reverse (arm B). This specimen consisted of CD8+ T cells sorted from blood (inferred from file names), obtained from a patient given nivolumab and ipilimumab in sequence. These receptors all stem from a human donor with melanoma.

This sequence joins TRBV5-6 and TRBJ1-2, with D hard to call. Germline V gene lookup returns CDR1 SGHDT and CDR2 YYEEEE. The V and J ends lost 6 bases and 4 bases respectively, with 13 bases between them. The CDR3 covers 13 residues. Here the CDR3 DNA reads TGTGCCAGCAACTCTCCCCCCGCCTATGGCTACACCTTC. Amino acid sequence: CASNSPPAYGYTF.

The chain links TRBV7-2 to TRBJ2-5; 7 bases map to TRBD2. The V segment lost 1 base and the J segment 5 bases; nucleotides outside the gene matches: 10. This CDR3 has 16 residues. The germline CDR1 and CDR2 sequences are SGHTA and FQGNSA. The CDR3 DNA is TGTGCCAGCAGCTTAGGCGGCGCCCGGGGGGTGGAGACCCAGTACTTC. Amino acid sequence: CASSLGGARGVETQYF.

V gene TRBV28 combines with J gene TRBJ1-2; perhaps TRBD1 as D (6 bases). In germline, CDR1 is MDHEN, CDR2 SYDVKM. V dropped 5 bases and J dropped 5 bases, with 15 bases sitting between them. The CDR3 consists of 14 residues. CDR3 nucleotides: TGTGCCAGCAGTAAGTCAGGGGCCGGGTATGGCTACACCTTC. This gives the protein CASSKSGAGYGYTF.

This clone was seen once. This chain joins TRBV7-2 and TRBJ1-1; D may be TRBD1 (5 bases). From germline, CDR1 is SGHTA and CDR2 FQGNSA. The V end lost 0 bases, the J end lost 4 bases, and 15 bases lay between the germline ends. CDR3 length: 16 amino acids. The CDR3 nucleotides read TGTGCCAGCAGCTTAGCGGGCGGGGACCCGAGCACTGAAGCTTTCTTT. Protein sequence: CASSLAGGDPSTEAFF.

The chain combines TRBV28 with TRBJ1-4, with TRBD1 matching 8 bases. CDR1 is MDHEN and CDR2 is SYDVKM in the germline V gene. Trimming took 3 bases from V and 7 from J; bases not matched to a gene: 4. The CDR3 has 14 residues. The CDR3 sequence: CASSFGQGGEKLFF. In DNA form, the CDR3 reads TGTGCCAGCAGTTTCGGACAGGGAGGTGAAAAACTGTTTTTT.

The chain employs TRBV20-1 and TRBJ1-4; D unclear. This CDR3 contains 11 residues. Germline CDR1 reads DFQATT; CDR2 reads SNEGSKA (reference sequence). V was cut by 5 bases and J by 7 bases, with 8 bases left in between. The CDR3 DNA reads TGCAGTGCTGTGGAGGGTGAAAAACTGTTTTTT. Its protein is CSAVEGEKLFF.

V and J are TRBV6-4 and TRBJ2-3; tentatively, D is TRBD1 (6 bases). The germline V gene encodes CDR1 MRHNA and CDR2 SNTAGT. V lost 0 bases, J lost 0 bases, and 10 bases lay in between. The CDR3 sequence is 16 residues long. For the CDR3, the DNA is TGTGCCAGCAGTGACTCGTTGGGGGCTAGCACAGATACGCAGTATTTT. Translation gives CASSDSLGASTDTQYF.

The chain carries TRBV18 and TRBJ2-3, with D uncertain. Germline V gene lookup returns CDR1 KGHSH and CDR2 LQKENI. Deletions cut 6 bases from V and 4 bases from J, with 5 bases between. This CDR3 has 11 residues. CDR3 sequence: CASSLADTQYF. Written as DNA, the CDR3 is TGTGCCAGCTCGTTAGCAGATACGCAGTATTTT.

This chain links TRBV27 with TRBJ2-1, with TRBD1 identical over 10 bases. Per germline, CDR1 MNHEY and CDR2 SMNVEV (reference sequence). This CDR3 is built from 15 residues. Unmatched junction bases numbered 11, after V lost 8 bases and J lost 7 bases. CDR3 residues: CASGYRDRGRNEQFF. CDR3 coding DNA: TGTGCCAGCGGGTACCGGGACAGGGGTCGTAATGAGCAGTTCTTC.

The V and J genes are TRBV7-3 and TRBJ2-1; 10 bases match TRBD2. Germline values: CDR1 SGHTA, CDR2 FQGTGA. V shed 5 bases, J shed 2 bases, and the junction held 3 bases outside the gene matches. CDR3 length: 15 residues. The chain's CDR3 is CASSVGLAAYNEQFF. The CDR3 coding sequence is TGTGCCAGCAGCGTAGGACTAGCGGCCTACAATGAGCAGTTCTTC.

V gene TRBV12-2 combines with J gene TRBJ2-2; the DNA was not used to check the table's D call, TRBD2. TRBV12-2 is recorded as a pseudogene. CDR3 length: 20 amino acids. CDR3: CASRLARGVRGRAATGELFF. CDR3 coding DNA: TGTGCAAGTCGCTTAGCGCGGGGTGTAAGGGGGAGGGCCGCCACCGGGGAGCTGTTTTTT.

This clone has more than one count but fewer than ten. The chain combines TRBV14 with TRBJ2-1; 8 bases line up with TRBD1. Germline V CDR1 and CDR2: SGHDN, FVKESK. This CDR3 has 12 amino acids. V shed 5 bases, J shed 12 bases, and the junction held 6 bases outside the gene matches. The CDR3 protein is CASSLQGGGQFF. Written as DNA, the CDR3 is TGTGCCAGCAGCTTACAGGGGGGAGGGCAGTTCTTC.

This clone was counted once. The chain has TRBV19 and TRBJ1-5; TRBD1 agrees at 7 bases. The CDR3 is made up of 14 amino acids. CDR1 is LNHDA, CDR2 SQIVND, per germline (reference sequence). J was trimmed by 0 bases and V by 8 bases; bases with no gene match: 4. The CDR3 loop reads CASARGDSNQPQHF. In nucleotides, the CDR3 is TGTGCCAGTGCCAGGGGGGATAGCAATCAGCCCCAGCATTTT. Together with reference TRBV19 and TRBJ1-5, the CDR3 gives the full variable domain: DGGITQSPKYLFRKEGQNVTLSCEQNLNHDAMYWYRQDPGQGLRLIYYSQIVNDFQKGDIAEGYSVSREKKESFPLTVTSAQKNPTAFYLCASARGDSNQPQHFGDGTRLSIL.

The chain carries TRBV7-2 and TRBJ2-2, with TRBD1 matching 9 bases. V shed 1 base and J 5 bases; nucleotides not matched to a gene: 11. The germline V gene has CDR1 SGHTA and CDR2 FQGNSA. The CDR3 has 18 residues. DNA of the CDR3: TGTGCCAGCAGCTTAGTTTCGGTGGGACAGGGTTTAACCGGGGAGCTGTTTTTT. It translates to CASSLVSVGQGLTGELFF.

This clone was seen only once. The V gene is TRBV30, the J gene TRBJ2-2; 8 bases fit TRBD1. The CDR3 totals 13 residues. The V segment lost 3 bases and the J segment 6 bases; nucleotides outside the gene matches: 3. The V gene's germline CDR1 is GTSNPN and CDR2 SVGIG (reference sequence). CDR3 sequence: CAWRDRGAGELFF. The DNA for the CDR3 is TGTGCCTGGAGAGACAGGGGAGCCGGGGAGCTGTTTTTT.

The chain links TRBV30 to TRBJ2-5; tentative D call: TRBD2 (7 bases). This CDR3 is built from 15 residues. V lost 1 base and J lost 3, with 15 bases in between. The germline V gene encodes CDR1 GTSNPN and CDR2 SVGIG (reference sequence). The DNA for the CDR3 is TGTGCCTGGAGTGGGTCTAGGGGGGGAAAAGAGACCCAGTACTTC. Translation: CAWSGSRGGKETQYF.

J is TRBJ2-7 and V is TRBV28; no clear D gene. The V end was cut by 4 bases, the J end by 0 bases, with 10 bases between. CDR3 length: 14 residues. Germline assignment: CDR1 MDHEN and CDR2 SYDVKM. The CDR3: CASSSPNDSYEQYF. CDR3 DNA: TGTGCCAGCAGTTCCCCTAACGACTCCTACGAGCAGTACTTC.

The V and J genes are TRBV14 and TRBJ1-2; 7 positions agree with TRBD1. The CDR3 spans 13 residues. V lost 6 bases to trimming and J lost 4 bases; unmatched junction nucleotides: 5. The germline CDR1 and CDR2 sequences are SGHDN and FVKESK. The CDR3 protein is CASSPGTVYGYTF. The CDR3, as DNA: TGTGCCAGCAGTCCCGGGACAGTCTATGGCTACACCTTC. Looking up the rest from reference TRBV14 and TRBJ1-2 gives the full variable domain: EAGVTQFPSHSVIEKGQTVTLRCDPISGHDNLYWYRRVMGKEIKFLLHFVKESKQDESGMPNNRFLAERTGGTYSTLKVQPAELEDSGVYFCASSPGTVYGYTFGSGTRLTVV.

This clone was detected once. V and J are TRBV19 and TRBJ1-1, with unresolved D. This CDR3 has 12 residues. V lost 5 bases and J 6 bases, leaving 10 bases between the germline ends. Per germline, CDR1 LNHDA and CDR2 SQIVND (reference sequence). CDR3 nucleotide sequence: TGTGCCAGTAGTCCCGCAGGTTCTGAAGCTTTCTTT. It yields the protein CASSPAGSEAFF.

This clone was picked up a small number of times. V and J are TRBV2 and TRBJ2-4, with 7 bases identical to TRBD1. Germline trimming cut 2 bases from V and 2 bases from J; bases unmatched to any gene: 6. This CDR3 spans 16 amino acids. CDR1 and CDR2 (germline): SNHLY, FYNNEI. This chain's CDR3 is CASSERGGRTKNIQYF. The CDR3, as DNA: TGTGCCAGCAGTGAAAGAGGGGGCCGGACCAAAAACATTCAGTACTTC.

V is TRBV7-2 and J is TRBJ2-1; 9 nucleotides align to TRBD2. V trimming: 5 bases; J trimming: 7 bases; junction bases outside the gene matches: 12. The CDR3 has 16 amino acids. Germline loops: CDR1 SGHTA, CDR2 FQGNSA. CDR3 sequence reads: CASSPVQLAGRNEQFF. The CDR3 DNA follows: TGTGCCAGCAGCCCAGTCCAACTAGCGGGTCGGAATGAGCAGTTCTTC.

The chain's CDR3 is CASSVAPTGNRNTIYF. CDR3 sequence (DNA): TGTGCCAGCAGCGTAGCTCCAACAGGGAACCGAAACACCATATATTTT. The chain uses TRBV9 and TRBJ1-3; D is possibly TRBD1 (6 bases). Trimming left V 0 bases short and J 5 bases short, with 15 bases between. Germline CDR1 SGDLS, CDR2 YYNGEE. The length of the CDR3 is 16 residues.

This clone appeared a few times. V and J are TRBV5-6 and TRBJ2-5; 11 bases line up with TRBD2. The length of the CDR3 is 18 residues. Germline V gives CDR1 SGHDT, CDR2 YYEEEE. V dropped 1 base and J dropped 2; count of bases not matched to a gene: 10. The CDR3 DNA sequence: TGTGCCAGCAGCTTGCCCCCAACTAGCGGGAGTAGGCAAGAGACCCAGTACTTC. It codes for CASSLPPTSGSRQETQYF.

V is TRBV10-3 and J is TRBJ2-3, with a possible D match to TRBD2 (7 bases). Trimming stripped 5 bases from V and 6 bases from J, with 9 bases between. Looked up from germline, CDR1 is ENHRY and CDR2 is SYGVKD. The CDR3 spans 12 residues. CDR3 in amino acids: CAISSGGDTQYF. The CDR3, as DNA: TGTGCCATCAGTTCGGGGGGCGATACGCAGTATTTT.

The V call is TRBV28, the J call TRBJ2-7; 9 bases are a match to TRBD2. The CDR3 length is 16 residues. With 4 bases clipped from V and 8 bases from J, the junction kept 15 bases outside the gene matches. The germline gives CDR1 MDHEN, CDR2 SYDVKM. In nucleotides, the CDR3 is TGTGCCAGCAGTTCTACCGGGACTAGCAGGGGACAAAAGCAGTACTTC. Protein product: CASSSTGTSRGQKQYF. Looking up the rest from reference TRBV28 and TRBJ2-7 gives the full variable domain: DVKVTQSSRYLVKRTGEKVFLECVQDMDHENMFWYRQDPGLGLRLIYFSYDVKMKEKGDIPEGYSVSREKKERFSLILESASTNQTSMYLCASSSTGTSRGQKQYFGPGTRLTVT.

This chain links TRBV19 with TRBJ2-1, with a possible D match to TRBD1 (5 bases). The V and J ends lost 5 bases and 6 bases respectively, with 17 bases between them. The CDR3 runs 15 residues. CDR1 is LNHDA and CDR2 is SQIVND in the germline V gene (reference sequence). CDR3 sequence reads: CASSEGSPTGNEQFF. CDR3 nucleotides: TGTGCCAGTAGTGAAGGCTCCCCCACAGGCAATGAGCAGTTCTTC.

In this sample, this clone turned up once. CDR3 sequence: CASSLDGGRADTQYF. CDR3 DNA sequence: TGTGCCAGCAGCTTAGATGGCGGGAGAGCAGATACGCAGTATTTT. This chain joins TRBV11-2 and TRBJ2-3, with 7 bases fitting TRBD2. Trimming took 0 bases from V and 4 from J; bases not matched to a gene: 4. Per germline, CDR1 SGHAT and CDR2 FQNNGV. The CDR3 has 15 amino acids.